This TCR beta chain was profiled in a study of T cell responses to AZD1222 COVID-19 vaccine. The study's findings and limits: Baseline seropositivity characterized only a handful of AZD1222 recipients. It should be noted that donors were predominantly white British and more often female, and clonal diversity was possibly underestimated. Within unmutated variant regions lay the reported targets of nearly half of spike-specific TCRs.

This clone was picked up a small number of times. Its matching antigen is unknown. V dropped 2 bases and J dropped 3 bases, with 10 bases sitting between them. The CDR3 loop spans 14 amino acids. Germline CDR1 and CDR2: GTSNPN and SVGIG (reference sequence). TCRdb keeps only in-frame clones here, not all; method: immunoSEQ multiplex PCR. The table lists 100,000 to 150,000 clones, around 90% of them singletons, with 1.4% to 1.5% in the top ten. The gene calls are TRBV30 and TRBJ1-4, with D unresolved. This TCR came from an adult in good health. The sample in question was peripheral blood, obtained on day 0 of AZD1222 vaccination. This CDR3 reads CAWSIVSANEKLFF. In DNA, the CDR3 is TGTGCCTGGAGTATAGTTTCGGCTAATGAAAAACTGTTTTTT.